The T cell receptor (beta chain) described here comes from a study of shared clonotypes between healthy human individuals (dated by TCRdb to the early 2020s). Regarding the complete study: A couple of women and a few men aged 18 to 49 years were included in the cohort. Blood TCR repertoires of about 5 healthy adults were deeply sequenced to estimate repertoire size and the extent of clonotype sharing between individuals. To increase sequencing depth and limit assay-specific biases, TCR repertoire library preparation and sequencing were carried out by different laboratories using diverse techniques. Per donor, three plates each were used for CD4 naive and CD4 memory, two for CD8 naive, and one for CD8 memory. Between about 0.8 and 9.5 billion PBMCs per donor were obtained by leukapheresis.

Healthy HIV-negative adults with no recently reported acute infections or vaccinations were included as donors. All donors were Caucasian adults living in Nashville, Tennessee, USA. CD4+ T cells were enriched through magnetic negative selection, after which naive cells were positively selected on CD45RA and the remaining negative fraction served as the memory subset. Blood was collected by leukapheresis, and PBMCs were isolated by Ficoll-Histopaque density gradient centrifugation and then cryopreserved in liquid nitrogen vapor phase. Purity and quantity of every magnetically sorted T cell population were checked by analytical flow cytometry. Genomic DNA was isolated from every sorted fraction and measured by UV absorbance on a Nanodrop 2000c. TCR CDR3 regions were amplified from genomic DNA by multiplex PCR using the deep immunoSEQ assay. Extracted genomic DNA from each cell subset was spread evenly across all wells of several immunoSEQ 96-well plates, with each plate serving as a replicate. For sorted subsets, each replicate PCR was loaded with 200 ng genomic DNA, equivalent to about 33,000 T cell genomes. Purified libraries were quantified with a Qubit 3.0 fluorometer, sized on a Bioanalyzer 2100, and re-quantified with the KAPA Library Quantification kit. A separate single-read 150-cycle Illumina NextSeq 550 flow cell was used to sequence each immunoSEQ 96-well plate. The authors' pipeline ran thus. Because the immunoSEQ output held only junctional sequences and lacked quality scores, the filtering could not match the filtering applied to full-length reads. Sequences were annotated with PyIR, a Python wrapper for IgBLAST v1.9, and V/J genes and CDR3 were assigned using IMGT germline references. Reads were filtered out if the reads had weak V/J assignments (E-value above 1e-6), no CDR3, stop codons, out-of-frame junctions, or ambiguous translated residues. V3J clonotypes were defined as sequences sharing the same inferred V gene, J gene, and CDR3 amino acid sequence. To compute the percentage overlap between repertoires, the number of shared unique clonotypes was divided by the size of the smaller repertoire. RTK rarefaction, the Chao1 estimator, and Recon v2.1 estimates of unobserved clonotypes were used to assess repertoire richness. OLGA was used to compute generation probabilities for all TCRbeta clonotypes that the gDNA method yielded from a handful of donors. This immuneACCESS table, as held by TCRdb, lists in-frame sequences with V and J called but not all clones. Of the missing ones, under half trace to an unresolved V gene in checked studies; the others have no known cause. The V and J calls and clone size come from that table; D and trimming were worked out from the DNA. The sample table holds a few million clones, of which more than 80% were seen once. Of the sample, about 0.41% is held by the ten largest clones.

At the junction V is shortened by 1 base and J by 4 bases; bases outside the gene matches: 5. The CDR3, cysteine through phenylalanine, is 16 amino acids long. Solely the CDR3 DNA is kept, with 48 bases framed from the first base. Per the germline V gene, MNHNS is the CDR1 and SASEGT is the CDR2. As to this clone: Its binding antigen is unknown. Base-call qualities are not available, and no considerably larger clone is one nucleotide away.

General study outcomes and caveats: Based on pairwise subsampling, the degree of clonotype sharing among donors was expected to be affected by sequencing depth. Naive subsets generally had larger estimated clonotype richness than memory subsets did. Sampling was restricted to blood, and TCR repertoires in tissue are likely to differ from TCR repertoires in blood. Compared with non-shared clonotypes, clonotypes shared by all four sorted-subset donors had higher generation probabilities. Approximately 5% of naive CD4, approximately 3.7% of naive CD8, 2.3% of memory CD4, and 0.4% of memory CD8 clonotypes were shared across several donors. Because the study included only a small number of donors, the genetic and exposure-history diversity represented was limited. Rarefaction of sorted-subset datasets indicated incomplete sequencing despite the large sequencing depth.

Source material: naive CD4+ T cells from PBMCs. This specimen's cell subset or site label, per the study, means: CD45RA+ positively selected. Here the chain combines TRBV6-1 and TRBJ1-3; 9 of the junction bases match TRBD1. This receptor was taken from a man between 18 and 29 years old in good health. Some clones in this sample may be carry-over from other donors' samples. The nucleotide sequence is TGTGCCAGCAGTGAAGTGGGGACAGGGACAGGAAACACCATATATTTT. Its protein reads: CASSEVGTGTGNTIYF.